This T cell receptor beta chain was identified in a study of control samples from healthy donors and cancer patients. Data came from immunoSEQ multiplex PCR; TCRdb stores just in-frame clones and leaves some out. Of under 150,000 clones in the sample, less than 90% were seen once. This CDR3 contains 15 residues. Germline V gene lookup returns CDR1 SNHLY and CDR2 FYNNEI. Trimming at V came to 6 bases and at J to 2 bases, leaving 6 bases not matched to a gene. The clonotype was recovered from a woman aged 25 to 39 in good health. The sample was blood. The chain recombines TRBV2 with TRBJ2-2; the match to TRBD1 covers 7 bases. As DNA, the CDR3 is TGTGCCAGCAGGGGACGGGACAGAAACACCGGGGAGCTGTTTTTT. Encoded protein: CASRGRDRNTGELFF. Full variable domain (rest looked up from reference TRBV2 and TRBJ2-2): EPEVTQTPSHQVTQMGQEVILRCVPISNHLYFYWYRQILGQKVEFLVSFYNNEISEKSEIFDDQFSVERPDGSNFTLKIRSTKLEDSAMYFCASRGRDRNTGELFFGEGSRLTVL.